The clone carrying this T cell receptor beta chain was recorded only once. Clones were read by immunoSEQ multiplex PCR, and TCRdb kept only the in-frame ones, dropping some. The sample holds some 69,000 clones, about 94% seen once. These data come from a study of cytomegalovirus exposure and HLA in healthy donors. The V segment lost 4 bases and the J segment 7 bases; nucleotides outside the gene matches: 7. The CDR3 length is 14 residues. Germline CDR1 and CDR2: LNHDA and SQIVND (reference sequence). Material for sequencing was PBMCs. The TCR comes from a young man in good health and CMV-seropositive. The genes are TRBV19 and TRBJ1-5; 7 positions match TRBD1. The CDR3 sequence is CASSTTGWEQPQHF. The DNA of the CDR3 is TGTGCCAGTAGTACGACAGGGTGGGAGCAGCCCCAGCATTTT.